The rows below give T cell receptor beta chains drawn from one sample of a study of CXCR3-negative and CXCR3-positive naive CD8 T cells. Reanalyzing the 5' RACE reads, TCRdb keeps one entry per CDR3 protein, without DNA. Here the sample table reports 46,000 or so distinct CDR3 sequences. The sequenced sample consisted of naive CXCR3- CD8+ T cells from blood. The receptors were gathered from a human donor in good health. Some clones in this sample may be carry-over from other donors' samples. The CDR3 runs from the conserved cysteine through the conserved F or W. Each record gives: CDR3 protein, clone size, J gene, V gene. Clone size is not always given. Where it is, it says once, few, many or a class for expanded clones.

CASSYEGNTIYF - TRBJ1-3 TRBV18
CASSLGDSSSTDTQYF - TRBJ2-3 TRBV7-3
CASTSSVGGSTDTQYF - TRBJ2-3 TRBV6-6
CASSLVEGPRGEQFF - TRBJ2-1 TRBV7-9
CASSSGKDEKLFF - TRBJ1-4 TRBV28
CASSLEAGGYQETQYF - TRBJ2-5 TRBV11-2
CSVEGLGGGEQYF - TRBJ2-7 TRBV29-1
CASSSRGANYGYTF - TRBJ1-2 TRBV7-9
CASSATVQETQYF - TRBJ2-5 TRBV7-9
CASGSGVGTEAFF - TRBJ1-1 TRBV2
CASSVGSTDTQYF - TRBJ2-3 TRBV9
CASSVLPRGETQYF - TRBJ2-5 TRBV5-5
CASSFSGIRYPGNQPQHF - TRBJ1-5 TRBV27
CATSRTSGVGETQYF - TRBJ2-5 TRBV15
CASSNVPTEAFF - TRBJ1-1 TRBV9
CASSSPNGDRAYEQYF - TRBJ2-7 TRBV7-9
CASSRGPLEQFF - TRBJ2-1 TRBV28
CASSLYLSGTGGVRQETQYF - TRBJ2-5 TRBV28
CASSEVAGGYNEQFF medium-sized TRBJ2-1 TRBV6-1
CASSDTGTESSYEQYF - TRBJ2-7 TRBV27
CASSLIGADEAFF - TRBJ1-1 TRBV28
CASLAGGVLYEQYF - TRBJ2-7 TRBV28
CASSLLAPRGTDTQYF - TRBJ2-3 TRBV28
CASSYRRGSYNEQFF - TRBJ2-1 TRBV28
CASSQDRGGANEQFF - TRBJ2-1 TRBV4-2
CASSFSGDTYEQYF - TRBJ2-7 TRBV28
CSVEAEGQGAPETQYF - TRBJ2-5 TRBV29-1
CASSYPLAGGPVYNEQFF - TRBJ2-1 TRBV6-2/TRBV6-3
CASSSPLSATYNEQFF - TRBJ2-1 TRBV28
CASSFAGGLYNEQFF - TRBJ2-1 TRBV28
CASSGLGASYEQYF - TRBJ2-7 TRBV28
CASSGLTHEQFF - TRBJ2-1 TRBV9
CASSEVGRDETQYF - TRBJ2-5 TRBV2
CASSAFSGEQYF - TRBJ2-7 TRBV9
CASSRPDSYEQYF - TRBJ2-7 TRBV27